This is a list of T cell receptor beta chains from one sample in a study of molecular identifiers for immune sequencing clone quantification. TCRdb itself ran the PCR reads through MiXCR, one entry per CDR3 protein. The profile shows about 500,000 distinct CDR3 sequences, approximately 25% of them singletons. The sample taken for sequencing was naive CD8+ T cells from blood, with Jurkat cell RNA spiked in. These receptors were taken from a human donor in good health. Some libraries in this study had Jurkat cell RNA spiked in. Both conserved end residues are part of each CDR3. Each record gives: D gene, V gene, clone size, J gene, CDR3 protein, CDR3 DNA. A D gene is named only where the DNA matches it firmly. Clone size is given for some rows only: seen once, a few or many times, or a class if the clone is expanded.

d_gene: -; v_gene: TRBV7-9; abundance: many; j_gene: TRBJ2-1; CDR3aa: CASSVNGQLNEQFF; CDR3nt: TGTGCCAGCAGCGTAAATGGGCAGCTCAATGAGCAGTTCTTC
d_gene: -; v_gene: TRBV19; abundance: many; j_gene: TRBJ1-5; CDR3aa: CASRIGNQPQHF; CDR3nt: TGTGCCAGTAGGATCGGCAATCAGCCCCAGCATTTT
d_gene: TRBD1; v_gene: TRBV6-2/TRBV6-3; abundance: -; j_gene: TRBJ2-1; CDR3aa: CASSRRDRGPNEQFF; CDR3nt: TGTGCCAGCAGCCGCCGGGACAGGGGGCCCAATGAGCAGTTCTTC
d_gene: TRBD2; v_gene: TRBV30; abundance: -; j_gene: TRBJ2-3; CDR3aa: CALSVLAGTSTDTQYF; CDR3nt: TGTGCCTTGAGTGTACTAGCGGGGACCAGCACAGATACGCAGTATTTT
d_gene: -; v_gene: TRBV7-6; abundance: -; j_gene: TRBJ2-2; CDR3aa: CASSSLKNTGELFF; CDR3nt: TGTGCCAGCAGCTCGCTCAAGAACACCGGGGAGCTGTTTTTT
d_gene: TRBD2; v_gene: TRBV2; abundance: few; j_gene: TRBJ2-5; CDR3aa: CASKKETSGLETQYF; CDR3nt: TGTGCCAGCAAGAAAGAGACTAGCGGGTTGGAGACCCAGTACTTC
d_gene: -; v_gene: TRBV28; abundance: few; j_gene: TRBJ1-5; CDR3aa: CASSLIGLSQPQHF; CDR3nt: TGTGCCAGCAGTTTAATAGGGTTATCTCAGCCCCAGCATTTT
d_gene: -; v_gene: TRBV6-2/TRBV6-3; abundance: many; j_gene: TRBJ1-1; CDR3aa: CASSYENTEAFF; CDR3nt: TGTGCCAGCAGTTACGAAAACACTGAAGCTTTCTTT
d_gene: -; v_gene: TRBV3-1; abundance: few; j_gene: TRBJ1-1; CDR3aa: CASSQTGETEAFF; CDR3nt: TGTGCCAGCAGCCAAACGGGGGAAACTGAAGCTTTCTTT
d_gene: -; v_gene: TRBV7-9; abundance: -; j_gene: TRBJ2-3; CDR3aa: CASSLLSEDTQYF; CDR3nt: TGTGCCAGCAGCTTACTTTCAGAGGATACGCAGTATTTT
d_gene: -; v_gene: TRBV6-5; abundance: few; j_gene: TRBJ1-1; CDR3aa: CASSYSPTQNTEAFF; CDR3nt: TGTGCCAGCAGTTACTCGCCGACACAGAACACTGAAGCTTTCTTT
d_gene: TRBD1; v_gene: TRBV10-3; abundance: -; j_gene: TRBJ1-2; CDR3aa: CAISGTGGEYGYTF; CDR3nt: TGTGCCATCAGCGGGACAGGGGGCGAGTATGGCTACACCTTC
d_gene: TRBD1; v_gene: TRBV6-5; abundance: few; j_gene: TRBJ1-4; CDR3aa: CASSYYQGGSNEKLFF; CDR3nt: TGTGCCAGCAGTTACTATCAAGGGGGCTCTAATGAAAAACTGTTTTTT
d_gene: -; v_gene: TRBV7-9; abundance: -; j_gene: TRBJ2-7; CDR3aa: CASSFTHEQYF; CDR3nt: TGTGCCAGCAGCTTCACCCACGAGCAGTACTTC
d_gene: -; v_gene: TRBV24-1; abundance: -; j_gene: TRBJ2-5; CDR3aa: CATSDSGDVYQETQYF; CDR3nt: TGTGCCACCAGTGATTCCGGGGACGTGTACCAAGAGACCCAGTACTTC
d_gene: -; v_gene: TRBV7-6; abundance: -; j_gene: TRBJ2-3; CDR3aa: CASSPPRGRKSWDTQYF; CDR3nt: TGTGCCAGCAGCCCCCCCCGGGGCAGGAAATCCTGGGATACGCAGTATTTT
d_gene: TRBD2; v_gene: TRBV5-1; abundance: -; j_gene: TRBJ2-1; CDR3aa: CASSLAGGSGRAEQFF; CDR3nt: TGCGCCAGCAGCTTGGCCGGCGGTAGCGGGAGGGCTGAGCAGTTCTTC
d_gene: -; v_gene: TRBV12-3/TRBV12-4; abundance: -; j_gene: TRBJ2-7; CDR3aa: CASSRGLTPWEQYF; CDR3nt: TGTGCCAGCAGCCGCGGGCTAACCCCCTGGGAGCAGTACTTC
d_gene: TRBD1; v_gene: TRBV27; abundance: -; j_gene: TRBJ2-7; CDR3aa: CASRDDRGLVYEQYF; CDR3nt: TGTGCCAGCAGAGACGACAGGGGGCTTGTATACGAGCAGTACTTC
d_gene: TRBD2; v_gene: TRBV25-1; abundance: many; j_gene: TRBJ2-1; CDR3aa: CASSEYPGGPKGNEQFF; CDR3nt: TGTGCCAGCAGTGAATACCCGGGAGGGCCAAAGGGGAATGAGCAGTTCTTC
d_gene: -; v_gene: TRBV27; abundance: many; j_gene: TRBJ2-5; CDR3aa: CASSRGGGETQYF; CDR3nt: TGTGCCAGCAGCCGGGGAGGAGGGGAGACCCAGTACTTC
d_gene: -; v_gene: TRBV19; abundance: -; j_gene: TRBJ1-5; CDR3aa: CASSTDISGEQPQHF; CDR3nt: TGTGCCAGTAGTACTGACATCTCGGGCGAGCAGCCCCAGCATTTT
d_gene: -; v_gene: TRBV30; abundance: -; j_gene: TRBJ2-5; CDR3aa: CAWARDNQETQYF; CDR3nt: TGTGCCTGGGCTAGGGACAACCAAGAGACCCAGTACTTC
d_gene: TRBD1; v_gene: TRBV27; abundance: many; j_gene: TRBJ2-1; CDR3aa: CASSVGRGPYNEQFF; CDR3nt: TGTGCCAGCAGTGTGGGCAGGGGGCCCTACAATGAGCAGTTCTTC